This entry lists 8 T cell receptor beta chains sequenced from one sample in a study of T cells in Graves' hyperthyroidism and ophthalmopathy. TCR beta CDR3 regions were amplified from RNA. With the HTBI primer set, the TCR CDR3 went through a first round of RT-PCR. From the multiplex PCR reads, TCRdb called clonotypes with MiXCR, one entry per CDR3 protein. The table shows about 600,000 distinct CDR3 sequences, with 16% occurring only once. The sample taken for sequencing was blood. These receptors were collected from a woman aged 40 to 49 with Graves' ophthalmopathy.

The CDR3 bases are TGTGCCAGCAGCCCCCGGGAGAGGGGGAACTTAGCGGGGCGGGGCAATGAGCAGTTCTTC. Amino acid sequence: CASSPRERGNLAGRGNEQFF. The V call is TRBV7-9, the J call TRBJ2-1, with 8 positions matching TRBD2. Looked up from germline, CDR1 is SEHNR and CDR2 is FQNEAQ (reference sequence). The junction had 24 bases not matched to a gene; V was cut back by 5 bases and J by 6 bases. There are 20 residues in the CDR3.

This clonotype was detected a few times. A read error is possible here, since a much larger clone lies one base away. The chain joins TRBV28 to TRBJ2-7; 7 bases fit TRBD2. The V gene end was trimmed by 8 bases and the J gene end by 0 bases; junction bases not matched to a gene: 7. The CDR3 covers 14 residues. Germline loops: CDR1 MDHEN, CDR2 SYDVKM. CDR3 sequence reads: CASGQGGLSYEQYF. In DNA form, the CDR3 reads TGTGCCAGCGGTCAGGGAGGGCTCTCCTACGAGCAGTACTTC.

The chain has TRBV28 and TRBJ2-2; a weak D match, TRBD1 (5 bases). There are 15 residues in the CDR3. Germline V gene sequence: CDR1 MDHEN, CDR2 SYDVKM. V was cut by 3 bases and J by 1 base, with 9 bases left in between. The CDR3 region is CASSFWQGNTGELFF. In DNA form, the CDR3 reads TGTGCCAGCAGTTTCTGGCAGGGGAACACCGGGGAGCTGTTTTTT.

The J gene is TRBJ2-2, the V gene TRBV6-1; D is perhaps TRBD1 (6 bases). The CDR3 has 13 residues. The V gene lost 8 bases and the J gene lost 0 bases, with 7 bases spanning the gap. Germline loops: CDR1 MNHNS, CDR2 SASEGT. CDR3 protein: CASRDTNTGELFF. CDR3 DNA: TGTGCCAGCCGGGACACGAACACCGGGGAGCTGTTTTTT.

This clonotype was counted ten times or more. The V gene is TRBV11-2, the J gene TRBJ2-4; no clear D. Trimming shortened V by 5 bases and J by 7 bases, and 12 bases separated the two germline ends. There are 13 residues in the CDR3. Looked up from germline, CDR1 is SGHAT and CDR2 is FQNNGV. This chain's CDR3 is CASSPGPSNIQYF. CDR3 nucleotides: TGTGCCAGCAGCCCCGGACCCTCGAACATTCAGTACTTC.

The chain carries TRBV10-2 and TRBJ1-1, with D possibly TRBD1 on 6 matching bases. V dropped 7 bases and J dropped 4 bases, with 13 bases sitting between them. The CDR3 length is 13 residues. Germline CDR1 WSHSY, CDR2 SAAADI. Here the CDR3 reads CASNKQGFTEAFF. The CDR3 bases are TGCGCCAGCAACAAACAGGGATTCACTGAAGCTTTCTTT.

The genes are TRBV6-1 and TRBJ2-3; D is uncertain. Per germline, CDR1 MNHNS and CDR2 SASEGT. With 0 bases removed from V and 5 bases from J, the gap between germline ends came to 9 bases. The CDR3 is made up of 14 amino acids. This CDR3 is CASSEAFRQDTQYF. CDR3 coding DNA: TGTGCCAGCAGTGAAGCGTTCAGACAAGATACGCAGTATTTT.

This clonotype was picked up many times. The chain is built from TRBV9 and TRBJ2-5; maybe TRBD2 (6 bases). V was pared by 4 bases and J by 1 base, with 14 bases between. This CDR3 is built from 15 residues. Germline V gene data show CDR1 as SGDLS and CDR2 as YYNGEE. DNA for the CDR3: TGTGCCAGCAGCTACGGTGGGGGGACCCAAGAGACCCAGTACTTC. This translates into CASSYGGGTQETQYF.